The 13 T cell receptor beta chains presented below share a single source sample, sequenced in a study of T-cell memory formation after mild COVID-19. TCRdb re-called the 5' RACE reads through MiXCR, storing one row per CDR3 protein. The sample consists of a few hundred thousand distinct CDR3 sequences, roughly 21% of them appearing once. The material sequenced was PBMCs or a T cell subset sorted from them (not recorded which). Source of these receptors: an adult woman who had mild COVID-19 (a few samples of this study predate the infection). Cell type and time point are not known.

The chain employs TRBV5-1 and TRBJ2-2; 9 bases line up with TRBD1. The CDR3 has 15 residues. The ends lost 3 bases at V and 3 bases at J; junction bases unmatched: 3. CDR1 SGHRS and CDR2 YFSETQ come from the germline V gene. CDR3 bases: TGCGCCAGCAGCTGGGGACAGGGTGACACCGGGGAGCTGTTTTTT. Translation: CASSWGQGDTGELFF.

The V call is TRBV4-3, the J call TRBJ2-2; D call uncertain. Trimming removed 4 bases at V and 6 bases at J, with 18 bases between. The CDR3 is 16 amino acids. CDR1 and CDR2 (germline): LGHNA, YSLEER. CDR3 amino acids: CASSRSVLVGAGELFF. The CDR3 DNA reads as TGCGCCAGCAGCCGGAGTGTGTTGGTCGGTGCCGGGGAGCTGTTTTTT.

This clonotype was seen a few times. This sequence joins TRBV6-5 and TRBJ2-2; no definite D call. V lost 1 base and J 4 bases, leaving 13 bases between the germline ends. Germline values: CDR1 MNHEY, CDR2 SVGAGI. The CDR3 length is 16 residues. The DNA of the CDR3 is TGTGCCAGCAGTTACTTAGCCGTTGGGTTCACCGGGGAGCTGTTTTTT. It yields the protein CASSYLAVGFTGELFF.

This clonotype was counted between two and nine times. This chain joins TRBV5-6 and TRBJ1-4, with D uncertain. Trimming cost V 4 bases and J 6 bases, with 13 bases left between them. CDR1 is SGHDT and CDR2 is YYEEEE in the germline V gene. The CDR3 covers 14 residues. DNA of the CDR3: TGTGCCAGCAGCCCGCGGGGAATGGATGAAAAACTGTTTTTT. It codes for CASSPRGMDEKLFF.

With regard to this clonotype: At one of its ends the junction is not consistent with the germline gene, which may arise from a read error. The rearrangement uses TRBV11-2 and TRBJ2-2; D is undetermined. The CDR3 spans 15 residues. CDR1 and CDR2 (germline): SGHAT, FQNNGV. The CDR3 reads CASGLRPLLTGELFF. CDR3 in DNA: TGTGCCAGCGGCTTGAGGCCCCTGCTCACCGGGGAGCTGTTTTTT.

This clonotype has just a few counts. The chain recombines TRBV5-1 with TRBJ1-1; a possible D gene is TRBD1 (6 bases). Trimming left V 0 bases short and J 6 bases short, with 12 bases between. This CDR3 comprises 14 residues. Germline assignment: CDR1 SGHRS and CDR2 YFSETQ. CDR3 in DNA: TGCGCCAGCAGCTTGGGGCAGGGGAGAGCTGAAGCTTTCTTT. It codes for CASSLGQGRAEAFF.

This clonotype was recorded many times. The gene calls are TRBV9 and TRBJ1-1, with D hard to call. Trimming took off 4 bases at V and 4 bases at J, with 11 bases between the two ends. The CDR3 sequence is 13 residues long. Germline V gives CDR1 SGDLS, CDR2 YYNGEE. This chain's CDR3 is CASSLALGTEAFF. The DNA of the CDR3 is TGTGCCAGCAGCCTAGCTCTGGGCACTGAAGCTTTCTTT.

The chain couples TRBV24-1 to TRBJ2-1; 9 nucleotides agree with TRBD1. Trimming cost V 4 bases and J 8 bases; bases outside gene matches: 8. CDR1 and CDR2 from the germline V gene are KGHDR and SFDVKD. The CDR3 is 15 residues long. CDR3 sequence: CATSDPGTGRDEQFF. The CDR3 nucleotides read TGTGCCACCAGTGACCCCGGGACAGGGAGGGATGAGCAGTTCTTC.

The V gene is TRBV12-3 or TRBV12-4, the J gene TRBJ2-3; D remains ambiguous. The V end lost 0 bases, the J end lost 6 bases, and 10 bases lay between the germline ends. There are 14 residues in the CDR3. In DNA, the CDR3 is TGTGCCAGCAGTTTAGCGCTTCCTCCGGATACGCAGTATTTT. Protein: CASSLALPPDTQYF.

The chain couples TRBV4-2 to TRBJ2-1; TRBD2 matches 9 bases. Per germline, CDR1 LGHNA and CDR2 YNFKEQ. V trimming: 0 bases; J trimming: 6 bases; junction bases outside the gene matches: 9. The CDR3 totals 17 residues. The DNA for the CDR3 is TGTGCCAGCAGCCAAGATTCCCCCCTAGCGGGGTCCAATGAGCAGTTCTTC. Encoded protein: CASSQDSPLAGSNEQFF.

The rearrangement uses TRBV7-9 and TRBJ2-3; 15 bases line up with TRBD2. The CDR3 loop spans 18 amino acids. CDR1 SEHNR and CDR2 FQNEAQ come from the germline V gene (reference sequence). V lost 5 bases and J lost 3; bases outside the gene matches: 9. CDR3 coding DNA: TGTGCCAGCAGCCTCCCGGGACTAGCGGGGGGCATGACAGATACGCAGTATTTT. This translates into CASSLPGLAGGMTDTQYF. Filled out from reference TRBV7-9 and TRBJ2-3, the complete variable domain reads DTGVSQNPRHKITKRGQNVTFRCDPISEHNRLYWYRQTLGQGPEFLTYFQNEAQLEKSRLLSDRFSAERPKGSFSTLEIQRTEQGDSAMYLCASSLPGLAGGMTDTQYFGPGTRLTVL.

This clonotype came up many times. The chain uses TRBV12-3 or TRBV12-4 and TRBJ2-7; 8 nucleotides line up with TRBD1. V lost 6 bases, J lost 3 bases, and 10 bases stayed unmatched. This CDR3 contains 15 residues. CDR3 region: CASRYSTGDYYEQYF. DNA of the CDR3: TGTGCCAGCAGATATTCGACAGGGGATTACTACGAGCAGTACTTC.

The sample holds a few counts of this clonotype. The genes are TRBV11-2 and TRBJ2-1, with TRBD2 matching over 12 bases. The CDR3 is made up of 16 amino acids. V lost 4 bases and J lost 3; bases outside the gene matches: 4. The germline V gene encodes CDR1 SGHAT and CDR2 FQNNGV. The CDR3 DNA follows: TGTGCCAGCAGCTACTCGGGACTAGCGGGCTACAATGAGCAGTTCTTC. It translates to CASSYSGLAGYNEQFF.